Listed here are 3 T cell receptor beta chains from one sample, sequenced in a study of shared clonotypes between healthy human individuals. The assay was immunoSEQ multiplex PCR, and TCRdb's table has in-frame clones only and misses some. This sample has fewer than 550,000 clones, with roughly 85% found just once. Sequenced sample: PBMCs. These receptors came from a woman between 40 and 50 years old in good health. Some clones in this sample may be carry-over from other donors' samples.

The chain recombines TRBV4-1 with TRBJ2-7; maybe TRBD2 (6 bases). Germline V gene data show CDR1 as MGHRA and CDR2 as YSYEKL. Trimming shortened V by 0 bases and J by 1 base, and 16 bases separated the two germline ends. The CDR3 totals 17 residues. DNA of the CDR3: TGCGCCAGCAGCCAAGACCCACCGGGGGTTTCTTCCTACGAGCAGTACTTC. Residues: CASSQDPPGVSSYEQYF.

The chain carries TRBV25-1 and TRBJ2-3, with 10 bases lining up with TRBD2. The CDR3 has 18 residues. V lost 4 bases, J lost 2 bases, and 12 bases stayed unmatched. Per the germline V gene, CDR1 is MGHDK and CDR2 is SYGVNS. The CDR3 loop is CASSARLAGDRATDTQYF. The CDR3 nucleotides read TGTGCCAGCAGTGCCCGGCTAGCGGGAGATCGTGCCACAGATACGCAGTATTTT.

The chain couples TRBV18 to TRBJ2-2, with 7 bases matching TRBD1. Germline assignment: CDR1 KGHSH and CDR2 LQKENI. Losses at the gene ends were 4 bases for V and 4 bases for J; bases not matched to a gene: 3. The CDR3 runs 14 residues. The CDR3 DNA reads TGTGCCAGCTCACGGGGACAGCCCACCGGGGAGCTGTTTTTT. The encoded protein is CASSRGQPTGELFF.